This TCR beta chain stems from a study of OX40 agonist ivuxolimab in advanced cancers. Overall study context: Prior anti-PD-1, anti-PD-L1 or anti-CTLA-4 therapy was allowed; over 30% had some.

CDR1 is SNHLY and CDR2 is FYNNEI in the germline V gene. The CDR3 spans 15 residues. Here immunoSEQ multiplex PCR was the method, and the copy in TCRdb shows in-frame clones only, minus some. The sample has tens of thousands of clones, 86% seen once. Study results and limitations: Antigens targeted by the expanded peripheral T cells were not determined. At 0.1 to 3.0 mg/kg, clonal expansion of CD4+ and CD8+ blood T cells had occurred by week 6. Expanded clones were, on average, more numerous among CD8+ T cells than CD4+.

A word on this clone: Antigen specificity is unknown. A junction boundary mismatches the germline segment, possibly from a read error.

The sample was CD4+ or CD8+ T cells sorted from blood, taken in a trial of the OX40 agonist ivuxolimab. This TCR derives from an adult with an advanced solid tumor such as melanoma, head and neck, liver or kidney cancer. The V call is TRBV2, the J call TRBJ1-4, with TRBD1 identical over 9 bases. For the CDR3, the DNA is TGTGCCAGCAGGGAAGACAGGGGGGCAAATGAAAAACTGTTTTTT. It encodes CASREDRGANEKLFF.